A single TCR beta chain is shown here with its context. Its antigen is still unknown. Other DNA sequences in the sample encode the same CDR3. This entry comes from a study of cytomegalovirus exposure and HLA in healthy donors. Overall study results and limits: A few CMV-associated chains were confirmed in vitro to be specific for CMV antigens.

Trimming took 2 bases from V and 3 from J; bases not matched to a gene: 3. In germline, CDR1 is SGHRS, CDR2 YFSETQ. The CDR3 contains 14 residues. PCR amplification relied on 60 Vbeta primers (plus 13 Jbeta primers). Profiling relied on immunoSEQ multiplex PCR, and the TCRdb table lists in-frame clones only, not all of them. The table records about 140,000 clones, roughly 76% of them present only once. This receptor was obtained from a woman between 40 and 55 years old in good health and CMV-seronegative. The chain carries TRBV5-1 and TRBJ2-7, with TRBD1 matching over 9 bases. The sample was PBMCs. Here the CDR3 DNA reads TGCGCCAGCAGCTTAACGGGACAGGGCTACGAGCAGTACTTC. It specifies CASSLTGQGYEQYF.